The 2 T cell receptor beta chains listed next were all sequenced from one sample in a study of memory CD4+ T cells and cytomegalovirus serostatus. The sort gate was single viable CD3+CD4+CD8-CD45RO+ cells for memory CD4+ T cells. Measured with immunoSEQ multiplex PCR; TCRdb has only the in-frame clones, and not every one. The sample has 85,000 to 100,000 clones, roughly 80% seen once. Sequencing used memory CD4+ T cells from blood. The receptor source for this set is an adult in good health and CMV-seropositive.

This clone has a single count. The chain recombines TRBV18 with TRBJ1-5, with 10 positions matching TRBD1. The CDR3 has 16 residues. Per the germline V gene, CDR1 is KGHSH and CDR2 is LQKENI. Germline trimming cut 4 bases from V and 0 bases from J; bases unmatched to any gene: 3. DNA of the CDR3: TGTGCCAGCTCACGGACAGGGGGGCATAGCAATCAGCCCCAGCATTTT. This sequence encodes CASSRTGGHSNQPQHF.

The gene calls are TRBV11-2 and TRBJ1-4, with D hard to call. CDR3 length: 15 amino acids. CDR1 and CDR2 from the germline V gene are SGHAT and FQNNGV. The germline V and J ends were trimmed by 2 bases and 0 bases, with 7 bases remaining between them. The CDR3 region is CASSLSAATNEKLFF. The CDR3 bases are TGTGCCAGCAGCTTATCGGCAGCAACTAATGAAAAACTGTTTTTT.